A selection of T cell receptor beta chains follows, all from one sample in a study of human CD8 memory T cell subsets. TCRdb reprocessed the 5' RACE reads, with one entry per CDR3 protein and no DNA. The listing contains 9,000 to 15,000 distinct CDR3 sequences. The sample consisted of CD8+ T cells from PBMCs. These TCRs come from a human donor in good health. Each CDR3 is given with its conserved first and last residue. Fields, in order: V gene, J gene, clone size, CDR3 protein. Clone size appears in some rows only: once, few, many, or a class for an expanded clone.

TRBV20-1,TRBJ2-2,medium-sized,CSARHGGTGELFF
TRBV6-2/TRBV6-3,TRBJ2-7,-,CASSYPPPQRSSYEQYF
TRBV19,TRBJ2-5,-,CASSIGGEKETQYF
TRBV21-1,TRBJ2-1,-,CASSSLGTVGDNEQFF
TRBV20-1,TRBJ2-7,-,CSAREGHLVSYEQYF
TRBV3-1,TRBJ2-5,-,CASSLTTGEETQYF
TRBV5-6,TRBJ1-5,-,CASSLIRGSQPQHF
TRBV7-9,TRBJ2-1,-,CASSFPRFEEQFF
TRBV29-1,TRBJ2-5,-,CSVESREETQYF
TRBV9,TRBJ1-1,-,CASSVEGQGFEAFF
TRBV19,TRBJ2-1,-,CASSIGSSINEQFF
TRBV7-3,TRBJ2-5,-,CASSLMGAGAETQYF
TRBV27,TRBJ2-7,-,CASSLLAGQGSEYEQYF
TRBV2,TRBJ2-7,-,CASSEDPEAYEQYF